This entry lists 21 T cell receptor beta chains sequenced from one sample in a study of early T cells in non-severe SARS-CoV-2 infection. In TCRdb, the 5' RACE reads were re-called with MiXCR into one record per CDR3 protein. Among some 24,000 distinct CDR3 sequences listed, more than 3.5% were seen once. Specimen: whole blood. The receptors originated from an adult who was a healthcare worker with PCR-confirmed SARS-CoV-2 infection or an uninfected control (not recorded which).

This clonotype occurred many times. The chain couples TRBV7-2 to TRBJ2-1; 9 bases line up with TRBD2. Per the germline V gene, CDR1 is SGHTA and CDR2 is FQGNSA. The CDR3 has 16 residues. Trimming at V came to 4 bases and at J to 0 bases, leaving 4 bases not matched to a gene. The CDR3 sequence: CASSSGLAPSYNEQFF. The CDR3 DNA sequence: TGTGCCAGCAGCTCCGGACTAGCGCCCTCCTACAATGAGCAGTTCTTC.

This clonotype was detected ten times or more. The chain uses TRBV4-2 and TRBJ2-5; D is perhaps TRBD1 (6 bases). Germline V lookup: CDR1 LGHNA, CDR2 YNFKEQ. Trimming cost V 1 base and J 2 bases, with 11 bases left between them. The CDR3 covers 15 residues. CDR3 bases: TGTGCCAGCAGCCAAGTATGGACAGCACAAGAGACCCAGTACTTC. It specifies CASSQVWTAQETQYF.

Ten or more counts support this clonotype. The chain recombines TRBV29-1 with TRBJ1-2; maybe TRBD1 (6 bases). From germline, CDR1 is SQVTM and CDR2 ANQGSEA. V shed 7 bases and J shed 0 bases, with 12 bases lying between them. The CDR3 contains 13 residues. This chain's CDR3 is CSARDTTNYGYTF. The CDR3 DNA reads TGCAGCGCCAGGGACACCACTAACTATGGCTACACCTTC. The variable domain in full, with the rest retrieved from reference TRBV29-1 and TRBJ1-2, is SAVISQKPSRDICQRGTSLTIQCQVDSQVTMMFWYRQQPGQSLTLIATANQGSEATYESGFVIDKFPISRPNLTFSTLTVSNMSPEDSSIYLCSARDTTNYGYTFGSGTRLTVV.

A few counts support this clonotype. With a much larger clone just one base away, this may be a read error. The V gene is TRBV6-6, the J gene TRBJ1-2; D might be TRBD1 (5 bases). The CDR3 totals 12 residues. Germline-derived CDR1 and CDR2 are MNHNY and SVGAGI (reference sequence). The CDR3 DNA is TGTGCCGGCAGCGACGGGACCTATGGCTACACCTTC. It yields the protein CAGSDGTYGYTF.

This clonotype was recorded at least ten times. CDR3 residues: CASSWGDQNNEQFF. The CDR3 DNA sequence: TGTGCCAGCAGCTGGGGGGACCAGAACAATGAGCAGTTCTTC. V is TRBV5-4 and J is TRBJ2-1; a possible D gene is TRBD2 (6 bases). Per the germline V gene, CDR1 is SGHNT and CDR2 is YYREEE (reference sequence). V lost 3 bases and J 5 bases, leaving 12 bases between the germline ends. The CDR3 has 14 amino acids.

The table lists this clonotype with many counts. The chain joins TRBV20-1 to TRBJ1-3; D unresolved. CDR1 DFQATT and CDR2 SNEGSKA come from the germline V gene (reference sequence). The CDR3 length is 15 residues. Between the trimmed V and J ends, which lost 3 bases and 0 bases, there was a span of 12 bases. The CDR3 DNA sequence: TGCAGTGCTAGTTTAGGGTCCTCCTCTGGAAACACCATATATTTT. This sequence encodes CSASLGSSSGNTIYF.

This clonotype appeared many times. The chain uses TRBV19 and TRBJ2-1; tentatively, D is TRBD2 (6 bases). Looked up from germline, CDR1 is LNHDA and CDR2 is SQIVND (reference sequence). V dropped 5 bases and J dropped 4 bases, with 18 bases sitting between them. There are 16 residues in the CDR3. CDR3 sequence: CASSPRSSEEYNEQFF. Here the CDR3 DNA reads TGTGCCAGTAGTCCCCGGTCTAGCGAAGAATACAATGAGCAGTTCTTC.

Comment on this clonotype: A read error may account for a junction end that differs from germline. The chain combines TRBV5-1 with TRBJ1-3; TRBD1 matches 7 bases. Germline loops: CDR1 SGHRS, CDR2 YFSETQ. The CDR3 consists of 16 residues. CDR3 in amino acids: CASSSTTGFSGNTVYF. For the CDR3, the DNA is TGCGCCAGCAGCTCTACGACAGGGTTCTCTGGAAACACCGTATATTTT.

This CDR3 is CASSDPHIQNKGQFF. CDR3 DNA sequence: TGTGCCAGCAGTGATCCCCATATCCAGAATAAGGGGCAGTTCTTC. This chain links TRBV25-1 with TRBJ2-1; no clear D. Trimming took off 3 bases at V and 12 bases at J, with 21 bases between the two ends. The CDR3 runs to 15 residues. Germline V gene data show CDR1 as MGHDK and CDR2 as SYGVNS. The full variable domain, in which reference TRBV25-1 and TRBJ2-1 provide the parts outside the CDR3, is EADIYQTPRYLVIGTGKKITLECSQTMGHDKMYWYQQDPGMELHLIHYSYGVNSTEKGDLSSESTVSRIRTEHFPLTLESARPSHTSQYLCASSDPHIQNKGQFFGPGTRLTVL.

This clonotype rates as medium-sized. The CDR3 protein is CASSSPRTSGRAGNEQFF. CDR3 sequence (DNA): TGTGCCAGCAGTTCCCCCCGTACTAGCGGGAGGGCCGGAAATGAGCAGTTCTTC. The chain uses TRBV28 and TRBJ2-1; 13 nucleotides agree with TRBD2. CDR3 length: 18 residues. After removal of 4 bases from V and 7 bases from J, the junction contained 13 bases not matched to a gene. Per the germline V gene, CDR1 is MDHEN and CDR2 is SYDVKM.

In its sample, this clonotype was seen many times. V usage is TRBV7-6 and J usage is TRBJ2-7; D possibly matches TRBD1 or TRBD2 (6 bases each). Germline V gives CDR1 SGHVS, CDR2 FNYEAQ. V dropped 1 base and J dropped 4 bases, with 8 bases sitting between them. The length of the CDR3 is 13 residues. CDR3 in DNA: TGTGCCAGCAGCTTAGAAGGGGGGTACGAGCAGTACTTC. The encoded protein is CASSLEGGYEQYF. Variable domain in full (rest from reference TRBV7-6 and TRBJ2-7): GAGVSQSPRYKVTKRGQDVALRCDPISGHVSLYWYRQALGQGPEFLTYFNYEAQQDKSGLPNDRFSAERPEGSISTLTIQRTEQRDSAMYRCASSLEGGYEQYFGPGTRLTVT.

This clonotype was detected many times. This rearrangement joins TRBV11-2 to TRBJ2-3; D gene ambiguous. Germline V gene lookup returns CDR1 SGHAT and CDR2 FQNNGV. The CDR3 is made up of 15 amino acids. Trimming took off 4 bases at V and 1 base at J, with 12 bases between the two ends. The DNA for the CDR3 is TGTGCCAGCAGCTGGGATGGGGTCCGCACAGATACGCAGTATTTT. It translates to CASSWDGVRTDTQYF.

This clonotype was recorded many times. This chain joins TRBV14 and TRBJ2-2; maybe TRBD2 (6 bases). Trimming cost V 1 base and J 6 bases, with 18 bases left between them. The length of the CDR3 is 17 residues. Germline CDR1 and CDR2: SGHDN and FVKESK. The CDR3 sequence is CASSQGNLGRRAGELFF. The CDR3 DNA reads TGTGCCAGCAGCCAAGGAAATCTAGGACGGAGGGCCGGGGAGCTGTTTTTT.

This clonotype showed up many times. The V and J genes are TRBV3-1 and TRBJ2-1, with D possibly matching TRBD2 (7 bases). The V gene lost 0 bases and the J gene lost 4 bases, with 13 bases spanning the gap. Germline V CDR1 and CDR2: LGHDT, YNNKEL (reference sequence). The CDR3 is made up of 16 amino acids. The CDR3 DNA is TGTGCCAGCAGCCAAGATCGCGGGGGCTGGTACAATGAGCAGTTCTTC. It is translated as CASSQDRGGWYNEQFF.

This clonotype was counted many times. V gene TRBV7-2 combines with J gene TRBJ2-1; the D is unclear. V gave up 1 base and J gave up 9 bases, with 7 bases separating them. CDR3 length: 12 residues. The germline gives CDR1 SGHTA, CDR2 FQGNSA. The CDR3 reads CASSLVLGEQFF. The DNA of the CDR3 is TGTGCCAGCAGCTTAGTTCTCGGTGAGCAGTTCTTC. The complete variable domain, with remaining parts taken from reference TRBV7-2 and TRBJ2-1, reads GAGVSQSPSNKVTEKGKDVELRCDPISGHTALYWYRQSLGQGLEFLIYFQGNSAPDKSGLPSDRFSAERTGGSVSTLTIQRTQQEDSAVYLCASSLVLGEQFFGPGTRLTVL.

This clonotype has just a few counts. The chain employs TRBV4-3 and TRBJ2-7, with D possibly being TRBD2 (5 bases). CDR3 length: 16 amino acids. V lost 0 bases and J 3 bases, leaving 15 bases between the germline ends. CDR1 and CDR2 from the germline V gene are LGHNA and YSLEER. This CDR3 reads CASSQDWGDTGYEQYF. CDR3 DNA: TGCGCCAGCAGCCAAGATTGGGGAGACACGGGCTACGAGCAGTACTTC.

In this sample, this clonotype turned up many times. The chain has TRBV20-1 and TRBJ2-1; D unresolved. V lost 3 bases to trimming and J lost 0 bases, with 12 bases between them. Germline loops: CDR1 DFQATT, CDR2 SNEGSKA (reference sequence). This CDR3 has 15 residues. In nucleotides, the CDR3 is TGCAGTGCTAGGCTCGGGCCCCGCTCCTACAATGAGCAGTTCTTC. This gives the protein CSARLGPRSYNEQFF.

There are many counts of this clonotype. V usage is TRBV28 and J usage is TRBJ2-7; D is uncertain. V shed 10 bases and J shed 2 bases, with 12 bases lying between them. The germline gives CDR1 MDHEN, CDR2 SYDVKM. The CDR3 totals 12 residues. The DNA of the CDR3 is TGTGCCACCATAAACCTGGCCTACGAGCAGTACTTC. Translating it yields CATINLAYEQYF.

The sample holds many counts of this clonotype. This chain connects TRBV12-3 or TRBV12-4 to TRBJ1-6, with 9 nucleotides matching TRBD1. The CDR3 covers 14 residues. J was trimmed by 7 bases and V by 6 bases; bases with no gene match: 4. CDR3 in DNA: TGTGCCAGCAGCTCCGGGACAGGGAATTCACCCCTCCACTTT. It translates to CASSSGTGNSPLHF.

There are many counts of this clonotype. Here the CDR3 DNA reads TGTGCCAGTAACCGGGAGGGAGCGGACGAGCAGTACTTC. Residues: CASNREGADEQYF. The J gene is TRBJ2-7, the V gene TRBV9, with 8 bases aligning to TRBD2. This CDR3 is 13 amino acids long. From germline, CDR1 is SGDLS and CDR2 YYNGEE. Losses at the gene ends were 8 bases for V and 5 bases for J; bases not matched to a gene: 9. The full variable domain, in which reference TRBV9 and TRBJ2-7 provide the parts outside the CDR3, is DSGVTQTPKHLITATGQRVTLRCSPRSGDLSVYWYQQSLDQGLQFLIQYYNGEERAKGNILERFSAQQFPDLHSELNLSSLELGDSALYFCASNREGADEQYFGPGTRLTVT.

This chain connects TRBV2 to TRBJ1-5, with D uncertain. The CDR3 length is 13 residues. Deletions cut 6 bases from V and 3 bases from J, with 9 bases between. Germline-derived CDR1 and CDR2 are SNHLY and FYNNEI. CDR3 residues: CASSADSNQPQHF. CDR3 coding DNA: TGTGCCAGCAGCGCGGACTCCAATCAGCCCCAGCATTTT.